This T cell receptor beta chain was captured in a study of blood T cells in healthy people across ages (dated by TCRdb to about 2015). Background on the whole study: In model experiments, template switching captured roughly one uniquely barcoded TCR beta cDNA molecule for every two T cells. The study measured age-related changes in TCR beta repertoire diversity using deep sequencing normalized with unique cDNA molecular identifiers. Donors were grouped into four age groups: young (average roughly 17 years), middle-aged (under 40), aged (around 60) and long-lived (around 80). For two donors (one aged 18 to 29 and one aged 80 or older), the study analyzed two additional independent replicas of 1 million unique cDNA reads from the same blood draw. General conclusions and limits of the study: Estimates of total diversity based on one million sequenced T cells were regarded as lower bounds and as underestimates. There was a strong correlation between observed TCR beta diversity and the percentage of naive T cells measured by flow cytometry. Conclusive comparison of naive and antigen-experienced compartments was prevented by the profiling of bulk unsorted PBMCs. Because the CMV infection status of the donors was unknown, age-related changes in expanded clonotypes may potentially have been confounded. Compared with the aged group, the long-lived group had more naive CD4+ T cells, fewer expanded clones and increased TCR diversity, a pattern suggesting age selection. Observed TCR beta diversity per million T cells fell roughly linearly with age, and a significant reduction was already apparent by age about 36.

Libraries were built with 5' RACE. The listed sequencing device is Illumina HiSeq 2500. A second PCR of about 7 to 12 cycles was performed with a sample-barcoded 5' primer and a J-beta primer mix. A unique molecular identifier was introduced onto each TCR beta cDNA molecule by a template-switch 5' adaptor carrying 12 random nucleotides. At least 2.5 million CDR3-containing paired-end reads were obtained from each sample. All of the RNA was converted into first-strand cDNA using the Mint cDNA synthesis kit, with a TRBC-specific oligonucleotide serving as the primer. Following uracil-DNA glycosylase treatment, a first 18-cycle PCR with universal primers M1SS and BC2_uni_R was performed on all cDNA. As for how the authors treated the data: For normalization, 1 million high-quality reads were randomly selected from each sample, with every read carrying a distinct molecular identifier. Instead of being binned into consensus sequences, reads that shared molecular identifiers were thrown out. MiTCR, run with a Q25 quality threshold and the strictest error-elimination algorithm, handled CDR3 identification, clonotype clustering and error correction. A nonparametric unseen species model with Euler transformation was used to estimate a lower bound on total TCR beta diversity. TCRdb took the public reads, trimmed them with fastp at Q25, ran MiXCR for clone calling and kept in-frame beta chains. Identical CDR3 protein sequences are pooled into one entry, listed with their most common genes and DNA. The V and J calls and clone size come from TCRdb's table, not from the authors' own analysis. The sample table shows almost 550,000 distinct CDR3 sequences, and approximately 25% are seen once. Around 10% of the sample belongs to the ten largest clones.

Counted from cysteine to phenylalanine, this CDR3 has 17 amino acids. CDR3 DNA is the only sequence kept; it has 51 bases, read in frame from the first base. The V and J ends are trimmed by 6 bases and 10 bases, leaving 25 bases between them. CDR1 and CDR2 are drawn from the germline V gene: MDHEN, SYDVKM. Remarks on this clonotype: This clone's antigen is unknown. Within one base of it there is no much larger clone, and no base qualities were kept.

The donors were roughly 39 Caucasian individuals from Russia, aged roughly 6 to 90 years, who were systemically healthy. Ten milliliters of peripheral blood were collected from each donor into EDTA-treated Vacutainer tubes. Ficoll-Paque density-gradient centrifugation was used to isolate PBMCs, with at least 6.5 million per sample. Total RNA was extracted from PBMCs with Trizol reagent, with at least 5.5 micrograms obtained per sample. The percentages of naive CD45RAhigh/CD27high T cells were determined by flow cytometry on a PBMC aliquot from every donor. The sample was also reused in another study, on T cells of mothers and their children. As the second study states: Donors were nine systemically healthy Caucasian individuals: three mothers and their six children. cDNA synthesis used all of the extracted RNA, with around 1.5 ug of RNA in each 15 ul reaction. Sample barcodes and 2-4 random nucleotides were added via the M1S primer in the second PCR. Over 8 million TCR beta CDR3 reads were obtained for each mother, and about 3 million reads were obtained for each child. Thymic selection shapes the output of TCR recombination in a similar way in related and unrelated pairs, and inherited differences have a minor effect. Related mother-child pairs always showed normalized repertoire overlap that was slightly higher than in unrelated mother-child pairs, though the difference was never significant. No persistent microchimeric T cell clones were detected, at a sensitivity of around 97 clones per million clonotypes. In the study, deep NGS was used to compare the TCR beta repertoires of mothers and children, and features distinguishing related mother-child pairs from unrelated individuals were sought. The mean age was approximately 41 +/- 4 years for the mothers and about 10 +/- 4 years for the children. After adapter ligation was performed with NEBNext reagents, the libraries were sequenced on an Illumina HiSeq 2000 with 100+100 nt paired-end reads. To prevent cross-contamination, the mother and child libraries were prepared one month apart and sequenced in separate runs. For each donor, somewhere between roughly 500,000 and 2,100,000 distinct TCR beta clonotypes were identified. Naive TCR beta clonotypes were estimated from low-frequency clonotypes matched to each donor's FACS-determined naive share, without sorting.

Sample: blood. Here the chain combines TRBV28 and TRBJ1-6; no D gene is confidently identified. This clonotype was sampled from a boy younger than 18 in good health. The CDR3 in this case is CASRAAASIADRSPLHF. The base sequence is TGTGCCAGCAGGGCCGCGGCGTCCATCGCTGATAGATCACCCCTCCACTTT.